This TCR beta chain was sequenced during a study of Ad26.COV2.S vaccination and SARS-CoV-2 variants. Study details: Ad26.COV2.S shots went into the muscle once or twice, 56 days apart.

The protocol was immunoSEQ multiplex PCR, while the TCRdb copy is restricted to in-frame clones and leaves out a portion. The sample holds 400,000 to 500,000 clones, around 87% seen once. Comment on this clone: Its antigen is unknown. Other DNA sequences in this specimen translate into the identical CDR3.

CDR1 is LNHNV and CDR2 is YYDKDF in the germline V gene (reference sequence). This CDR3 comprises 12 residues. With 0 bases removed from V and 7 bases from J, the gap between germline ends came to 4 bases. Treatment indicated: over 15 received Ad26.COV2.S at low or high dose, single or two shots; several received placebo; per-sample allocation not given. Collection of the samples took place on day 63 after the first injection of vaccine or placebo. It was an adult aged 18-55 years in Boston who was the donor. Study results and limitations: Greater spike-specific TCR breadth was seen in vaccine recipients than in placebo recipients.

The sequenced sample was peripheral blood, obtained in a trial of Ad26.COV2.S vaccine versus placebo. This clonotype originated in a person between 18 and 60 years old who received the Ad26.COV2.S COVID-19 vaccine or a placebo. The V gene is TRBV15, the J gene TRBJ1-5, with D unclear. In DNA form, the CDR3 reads TGTGCCACCAGCAGAGACTCACAGCCCCAGCATTTT. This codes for CATSRDSQPQHF.